This TCR beta chain derives from a study of CD8+ T cells in alopecia areata. Isolated RNA was reverse transcribed into cDNA used as the sequencing template. Data came from immunoSEQ multiplex PCR; TCRdb stores just in-frame clones and leaves some out. The sample contains some 110,000 clones, around three fifths of which appear only once. Treatment meaning: oral pan-JAK inhibitor, 5-10 mg twice daily. Germline CDR1 and CDR2: SGHAT and FQNNGV. This CDR3 spans 16 amino acids. V was shortened by 5 bases and J by 0 bases, with 14 bases between the two germline ends. The sequence derives from a human donor with alopecia areata. Specimen: CD8+ T cells sorted from blood, collected at week 24, from a patient treated with tofacitinib. The V and J genes are TRBV11-2 and TRBJ2-1, with D uncertain. The CDR3 loop is CASSHTSYSSYNEQFF. The DNA of the CDR3 is TGTGCCAGCAGCCATACCTCCTATAGCTCCTACAATGAGCAGTTCTTC. Full variable domain (rest looked up from reference TRBV11-2 and TRBJ2-1): EAGVAQSPRYKIIEKRQSVAFWCNPISGHATLYWYQQILGQGPKLLIQFQNNGVVDDSQLPKDRFSAERLKGVDSTLKIQPAKLEDSAVYLCASSHTSYSSYNEQFFGPGTRLTVL.